The 26 T cell receptor beta chains listed next were all sequenced from one sample in a study (dated by TCRdb to between 2015 and 2016). Preparation of the library involved 5' RACE. The sample was run on an Illumina HiSeq 2000. TCRdb handled the public reads itself, with Q25 trimming in fastp and clone calling in MiXCR, and kept productive beta chains. All rows with the same CDR3 protein become a single entry with the most common DNA and genes. The sample data list some 1,800 distinct CDR3 sequences, and approximately 8% of these were observed just once. The ten top clones hold 9.5% to 14% of the sample. The source material was central memory T cells from blood PBMCs. What the cell subset or site label conveys for this sample: central memory CD4+ T cells. Receptors originate from a female donor with HIV.

Written as DNA, the CDR3 is TGTGCCACCAGCAGAGATCCAGGGGGCAGGACTGAAGCTTTCTTT. It codes for CATSRDPGGRTEAFF. The V call is TRBV15, the J call TRBJ1-1; 8 bases align to TRBD1. This CDR3 is built from 15 residues. CDR1 LNHNV and CDR2 YYDKDF come from the germline V gene (reference sequence). J lost 5 bases, V lost 0 bases, and 5 bases had no gene match.

This clonotype was recorded a few times. The chain couples TRBV30 to TRBJ1-2; no reliable D call. Trimming removed 1 base at V and 4 bases at J, with 7 bases between. CDR1 and CDR2 (germline): GTSNPN, SVGIG (reference sequence). The CDR3 length is 12 residues. CDR3 loop: CAWSGDIYGYTF. The CDR3 DNA follows: TGTGCCTGGAGTGGTGACATCTATGGCTACACCTTC.

V is TRBV30 and J is TRBJ1-5; D unresolved. V lost 1 base, J lost 3 bases, and 7 bases lay in between. The CDR3 runs to 13 residues. Germline CDR1 GTSNPN, CDR2 SVGIG (reference sequence). The CDR3, as DNA: TGTGCCTGGAGTGGCAGTCCCAATCAGCCCCAGCATTTT. Protein: CAWSGSPNQPQHF.

Relative to its sample, this clonotype is medium-sized. The chain couples TRBV10-3 to TRBJ2-7; a possible D gene is TRBD1 (6 bases). The CDR3 has 14 residues. V was cut by 5 bases and J by 6 bases, with 17 bases left in between. Germline values: CDR1 ENHRY, CDR2 SYGVKD. The CDR3 region is CAISPGQGTGEQYV. The CDR3 DNA reads TGTGCCATCAGTCCGGGACAAGGAACTGGCGAGCAGTACGTC.

This clonotype was seen a handful of times. The chain couples TRBV11-3 to TRBJ2-1; D gene ambiguous. V lost 4 bases to trimming and J lost 9 bases, with 16 bases between them. There are 14 residues in the CDR3. Looked up from germline, CDR1 is SGHNT and CDR2 is YENEEA. CDR3: CASSSTRGVREQFF. The CDR3 nucleotides are TGTGCCAGCAGCTCAACCCGAGGCGTCCGTGAGCAGTTCTTC.

By sample fraction, this clonotype is medium-sized. The V call is TRBV20-1, the J call TRBJ1-6; TRBD1 aligns across 10 bases. Trimming cost V 0 bases and J 8 bases; bases outside gene matches: 4. Looked up from germline, CDR1 is DFQATT and CDR2 is SNEGSKA (reference sequence). The CDR3 covers 15 residues. CDR3 sequence: CSAREPGQGYSPLHF. The CDR3 bases are TGCAGTGCTAGAGAACCGGGACAGGGGTATTCACCCCTCCACTTT.

This chain connects TRBV7-9 to TRBJ1-5; D unresolved. The CDR3 is 13 residues long. CDR1 SEHNR and CDR2 FQNEAQ come from the germline V gene (reference sequence). V lost 3 bases and J 9 bases, leaving 12 bases between the germline ends. The CDR3 nucleotides read TGTGCCAGCAGCTTTGCCTCTTCCGGGCCCCAGCATTTT. Its translation: CASSFASSGPQHF.

As for this clonotype: Being one base from a much bigger clone, this may be a read error. The chain employs TRBV15 and TRBJ1-5; TRBD1 is a possible D gene (6 bases). From germline, CDR1 is LNHNV and CDR2 YYDKDF (reference sequence). This CDR3 region has 15 residues. CDR3 in DNA: TGTGTCACCAGCAGATCGCCGACAGGAAATCAGCCCCAGCATTTT. Translated, it gives CVTSRSPTGNQPQHF.

This clonotype counts as medium-sized. The CDR3 is CASSLSGGLSDTQYF. CDR3 sequence (DNA): TGTGCCAGCAGCTTATCTGGGGGCCTTTCGGATACGCAGTATTTT. The J gene is TRBJ2-3, the V gene TRBV11-2; possibly TRBD1 for D (6 bases). Germline loops: CDR1 SGHAT, CDR2 FQNNGV. This CDR3 region has 15 residues. Trimming pared 2 bases from V and 6 bases from J, leaving 15 bases between.

This clonotype was recorded a few times. V gene TRBV5-1 combines with J gene TRBJ1-2, with D tentatively TRBD1 (6 bases). Trimming shortened V by 4 bases and J by 2 bases, and 9 bases separated the two germline ends. The CDR3 is made up of 13 amino acids. The germline gives CDR1 SGHRS, CDR2 YFSETQ. CDR3 nucleotides: TGCGCCAGCAGCCATGGACAGAACTATGGCTACACCTTC. Translation gives CASSHGQNYGYTF. The variable domain in full, completed from reference TRBV5-1 and TRBJ1-2, reads KAGVTQTPRYLIKTRGQQVTLSCSPISGHRSVSWYQQTPGQGLQFLFEYFSETQRNKGNFPGRFSGRQFSNSRSEMNVSTLELGDSALYLCASSHGQNYGYTFGSGTRLTVV.

By frequency in the sample, this clonotype is medium-sized. The V call is TRBV6-6, the J call TRBJ1-4, with D possibly being TRBD1 (5 bases). Trimming took 2 bases from V and 14 from J, leaving 18 bases between them. From germline, CDR1 is MNHNY and CDR2 SVGAGI (reference sequence). The CDR3 consists of 14 residues. The CDR3 reads CASSYTLQEQVLFF. CDR3 DNA sequence: TGTGCCAGCAGTTACACCCTACAGGAACAGGTGCTGTTTTTT.

V gene TRBV7-6 combines with J gene TRBJ2-3; 7 bases fit TRBD2. Trimming removed 5 bases from V and 2 bases from J; junction bases left unmatched: 7. This CDR3 is built from 15 residues. Germline assignment: CDR1 SGHVS and CDR2 FNYEAQ. The CDR3 coding sequence is TGTGCCAGCAGCCGGGGGGAGGGGCACACAGATACGCAGTATTTT. This translates into CASSRGEGHTDTQYF.

This clonotype has just a few counts. The rearrangement uses TRBV15 and TRBJ1-1; 8 positions agree with TRBD1. V gave up 7 bases and J gave up 4 bases; unmatched junction bases: 8. This CDR3 is built from 14 residues. CDR1 LNHNV and CDR2 YYDKDF come from the germline V gene (reference sequence). CDR3 sequence reads: CATTKGGTGTEAFF. CDR3 sequence (DNA): TGTGCCACCACAAAGGGGGGGACAGGCACTGAAGCTTTCTTT.

V and J are TRBV11-2 and TRBJ2-5; TRBD2 matches at 10 bases. CDR1 SGHAT and CDR2 FQNNGV come from the germline V gene. The CDR3 has 16 amino acids. After removal of 2 bases from V and 4 bases from J, the junction contained 7 bases not matched to a gene. This CDR3 reads CASSLLASGGGETQYF. In DNA form, the CDR3 reads TGTGCCAGCAGCTTATTAGCTAGCGGGGGTGGAGAGACCCAGTACTTC.

By sample share, this clonotype is medium-sized (0.01 to 0.1%). The genes are TRBV10-3 and TRBJ1-1, with 7 bases aligning to TRBD1. CDR1 ENHRY and CDR2 SYGVKD come from the germline V gene. The trim removed 4 bases at V and 1 base at J, leaving 3 bases unmatched. This CDR3 has 14 residues. CDR3 DNA: TGTGCCATCAGTGGACAGGGCCGGAACACTGAAGCTTTCTTT. This gives the protein CAISGQGRNTEAFF.

This clonotype was counted only a few times. The CDR3 DNA follows: TGTGCCTGGAGCCGACAGGAGAACACTGAAGCTTTCTTT. Translation: CAWSRQENTEAFF. The genes are TRBV30 and TRBJ1-1; tentative D call: TRBD1 (6 bases). The length of the CDR3 is 13 residues. Germline CDR1 reads GTSNPN; CDR2 reads SVGIG (reference sequence). V gave up 3 bases and J gave up 1 base, with 9 bases separating them.

The chain recombines TRBV4-3 with TRBJ2-5, with D unclear. Germline V gene sequence: CDR1 LGHNA, CDR2 YSLEER. Trimming stripped 0 bases from V and 6 bases from J, with 14 bases between. The CDR3 is 15 amino acids. As DNA, the CDR3 is TGCGCCAGCAGCCAAGATTTGGGCAGTCGGCAGACCCAGTACTTC. It specifies CASSQDLGSRQTQYF.

The chain joins TRBV13 to TRBJ1-1, with TRBD1 identical over 8 bases. V was clipped by 5 bases and J by 0 bases; unmatched bases: 2. There are 14 residues in the CDR3. The V gene's germline CDR1 is PRHDT and CDR2 FYEKMQ (reference sequence). The CDR3 nucleotides are TGTGCCAGCAGCGGACAGGGAATGAACACTGAAGCTTTCTTT. Residues: CASSGQGMNTEAFF.

This clonotype is medium-sized by share. The J gene is TRBJ1-4, the V gene TRBV7-9, with 11 bases lining up with TRBD1. Germline V lookup: CDR1 SEHNR, CDR2 FQNEAQ (reference sequence). With V trimmed by 4 bases and J by 8 bases, 6 bases remained unmatched. There are 15 residues in the CDR3. CDR3 protein: CASSSRTGGMEKLFF. The CDR3 DNA reads as TGTGCCAGCAGCTCTCGGACAGGGGGCATGGAAAAACTGTTTTTT. The full variable domain, with the rest looked up from reference TRBV7-9 and TRBJ1-4, is DTGVSQNPRHKITKRGQNVTFRCDPISEHNRLYWYRQTLGQGPEFLTYFQNEAQLEKSRLLSDRFSAERPKGSFSTLEIQRTEQGDSAMYLCASSSRTGGMEKLFFGSGTQLSVL.

J is TRBJ1-1 and V is TRBV13; D call uncertain. This CDR3 has 14 residues. Germline lookup yields CDR1 PRHDT and CDR2 FYEKMQ (reference sequence). V was clipped by 5 bases and J by 7 bases, with 17 bases between them. The CDR3 here is CASSLPRSYIEAFF. CDR3 DNA: TGTGCCAGCAGCCTACCCAGGTCCTATATTGAAGCTTTCTTT.

J is TRBJ2-3 and V is TRBV10-1, with 8 bases matching TRBD2. Trimming removed 3 bases from V and 2 bases from J; junction bases left unmatched: 4. In germline, CDR1 is WNHNN, CDR2 SYGVQD (reference sequence). CDR3 size: 15 residues. The CDR3 DNA sequence: TGCGCCAGCAGTGAAGGGACTAGATACACAGATACGCAGTATTTT. Translated, it gives CASSEGTRYTDTQYF.

The chain couples TRBV6-5 to TRBJ1-2; D unresolved. The CDR3 is 11 amino acids. Germline V CDR1 and CDR2: MNHEY, SVGAGI. V shed 6 bases and J shed 6 bases, with 8 bases lying between them. The CDR3 region has the DNA TGTGCCAGCAGATACATCGATGGCTACACCTTC. It is translated as CASRYIDGYTF.

This chain links TRBV6-2 or TRBV6-3 with TRBJ2-7, with D unresolved. The length of the CDR3 is 14 residues. V gave up 3 bases and J gave up 5 bases, with 14 bases separating them. The V gene's germline CDR1 is MNHEY and CDR2 SVGEGT. CDR3 residues: CASSYQRQLDEQYV. As DNA, the CDR3 is TGTGCCAGCAGTTATCAGCGCCAACTGGACGAGCAGTACGTC.

This clonotype is labeled large. The chain joins TRBV11-2 to TRBJ1-1, with TRBD1 as a possible D gene (6 bases). The CDR3 length is 16 residues. Deletions cut 5 bases from V and 5 bases from J, with 21 bases between. Germline-derived CDR1 and CDR2 are SGHAT and FQNNGV. The CDR3 sequence: CASSISRTARGTEAFF. The CDR3 coding sequence is TGTGCCAGCAGCATCTCCAGGACAGCTAGGGGGACTGAAGCTTTCTTT.

This chain links TRBV20-1 with TRBJ2-3; possible D gene TRBD2, 6 bases. This CDR3 is built from 15 residues. Germline loops: CDR1 DFQATT, CDR2 SNEGSKA (reference sequence). V dropped 1 base and J dropped 0 bases, with 11 bases sitting between them. In DNA, the CDR3 is TGCAGTGCTAGAGGAAAGGGGACTAGCACAGATACGCAGTATTTT. Translation gives CSARGKGTSTDTQYF.

This clonotype ranks as medium-sized. V gene TRBV12-3 or TRBV12-4 combines with J gene TRBJ1-5; D remains unclear. Trimming cost V 1 base and J 3 bases, with 7 bases left between them. The CDR3 has 14 amino acids. This chain's CDR3 is CASSLVDVNQPQHF. CDR3 DNA: TGTGCCAGCAGTTTAGTTGACGTCAATCAGCCCCAGCATTTT.